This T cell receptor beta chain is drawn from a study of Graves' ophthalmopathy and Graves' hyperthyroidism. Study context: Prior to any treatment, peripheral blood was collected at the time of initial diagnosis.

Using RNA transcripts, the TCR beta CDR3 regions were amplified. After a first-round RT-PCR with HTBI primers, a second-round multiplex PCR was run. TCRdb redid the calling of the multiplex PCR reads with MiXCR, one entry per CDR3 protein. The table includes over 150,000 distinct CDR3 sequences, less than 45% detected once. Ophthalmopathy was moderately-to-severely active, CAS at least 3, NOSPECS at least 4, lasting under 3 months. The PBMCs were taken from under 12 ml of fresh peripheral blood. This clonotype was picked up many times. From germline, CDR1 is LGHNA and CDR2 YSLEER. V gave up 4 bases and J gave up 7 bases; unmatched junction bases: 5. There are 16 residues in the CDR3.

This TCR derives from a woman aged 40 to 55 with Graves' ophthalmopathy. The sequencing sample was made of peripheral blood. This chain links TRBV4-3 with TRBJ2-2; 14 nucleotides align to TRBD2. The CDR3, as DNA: TGCGCCAGCAGCCCAGCGGGACTAGCGGGAGTCGGGGAGCTGTTTTTT. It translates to CASSPAGLAGVGELFF.